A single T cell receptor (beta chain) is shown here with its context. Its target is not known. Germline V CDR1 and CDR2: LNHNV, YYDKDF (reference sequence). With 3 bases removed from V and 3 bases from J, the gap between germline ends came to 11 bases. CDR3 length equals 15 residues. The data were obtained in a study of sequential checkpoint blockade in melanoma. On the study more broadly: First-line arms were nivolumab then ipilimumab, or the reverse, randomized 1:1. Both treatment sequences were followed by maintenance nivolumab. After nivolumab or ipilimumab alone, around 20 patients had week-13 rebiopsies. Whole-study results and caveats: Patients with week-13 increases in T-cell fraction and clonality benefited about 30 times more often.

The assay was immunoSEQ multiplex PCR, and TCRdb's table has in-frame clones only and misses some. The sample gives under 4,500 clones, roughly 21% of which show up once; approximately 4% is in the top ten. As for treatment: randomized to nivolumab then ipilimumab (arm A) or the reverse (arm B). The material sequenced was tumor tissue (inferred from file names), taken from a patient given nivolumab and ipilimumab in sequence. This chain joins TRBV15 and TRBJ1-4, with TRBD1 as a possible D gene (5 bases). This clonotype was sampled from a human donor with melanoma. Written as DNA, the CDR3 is TGTGCCACCAGCAGTGGGGCTTTTGCTAATGAAAAACTGTTTTTT. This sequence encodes CATSSGAFANEKLFF.